The 2 T cell receptor beta chains given below trace back to one sample, sequenced in a study of identical twins. TCRdb processed the 5' RACE reads anew with MiXCR; each CDR3 protein has one entry. The sample holds nearly 650,000 distinct CDR3 sequences; around 7.4% are singletons and the top ten take roughly 1.6%. The sample was also reused in another study, on yellow fever vaccine responses in identical twins.

The material sequenced was PBMCs. The source is a woman aged 18-35 years in good health.

A note on this clonotype: One base away lies a much larger clone, so this may be a sequencing read error. The chain links TRBV5-6 to TRBJ2-1, with D possibly being TRBD1 (5 bases). The CDR3 covers 14 residues. Germline CDR1 reads SGHDT; CDR2 reads YYEEEE. This CDR3 reads CTSSPTGADNEQFF. The CDR3 nucleotides read TGTACCAGCAGCCCCACTGGGGCGGACAATGAGCAGTTCTTC.

This clonotype was found many times. This chain connects TRBV6-6 to TRBJ1-1, with D unclear. Germline assignment: CDR1 MNHNY and CDR2 SVGAGI (reference sequence). V was cut by 4 bases and J by 3 bases, with 9 bases left in between. CDR3 length: 13 amino acids. The CDR3 region is CASSLSGHTEAFF. The DNA for the CDR3 is TGTGCCAGCAGTTTGTCGGGCCACACTGAAGCTTTCTTT.